This T cell receptor beta chain was identified in a study of intratumoral heterogeneity in liver cancer. TCRdb's table, derived via immunoSEQ multiplex PCR, lists solely in-frame clones and lacks some. The sample holds over 20,000 clones, just under 75% seen once. Before surgical resection, these early-stage hepatocellular carcinoma patients received no treatment. This clonotype was obtained from a woman aged 70-85 years with hepatocellular carcinoma. Specimen: tumor-adjacent normal tissue, collected before any cancer treatment.

The CDR3 DNA reads as TGTGCCAGCAGTCTCCGCGTCAGCACAGATACGCAGTATTTT. Translation gives CASSLRVSTDTQYF. The chain combines TRBV28 with TRBJ2-3, with no clear D. The V end lost 5 bases, the J end lost 0 bases, and 9 bases lay between the germline ends. The V gene's germline CDR1 is MDHEN and CDR2 SYDVKM. The length of the CDR3 is 14 residues.